This TCR beta chain derives from a study of T cell repertoires in cytomegalovirus infection (dated by TCRdb to between 2019 and 2020). About the full investigation: Peptide stimulations targeted recently identified HLA-C-restricted CMV epitopes, whose presentation resists viral immunomodulation, together with well-studied HLA-B-restricted epitopes. Donor HLA type was relevant to the analysis, because carriage of CMV infection together with the matching HLA type was indicated by public TCR beta signatures. Broad study findings and their caveats: In the ex vivo response, HLA-C-restricted CMV-specific TCR beta clonotypes were dominant, and in two of eight donors the single most frequent clonotype came from this HLA-C-restricted group. Carriers of CMV infection plus the relevant HLA type were discriminated by the cumulative frequency of public TCR beta family members in the study cohort and in an independent roughly 380-donor cohort.

Comment on this clonotype: The antigen this receptor binds is unknown. Base qualities are not at hand, and no much larger clone is one base apart.

The germline V gene yields SGDLS for CDR1 and YYNGEE for CDR2. The CDR3 sequence holds 14 residues, the cysteine and phenylalanine included. Kept here is only the CDR3 DNA, which spans 42 bases and is read in frame from base 1. Trimming at the junction amounts to 0 bases on V and 5 bases on J, and the germline ends lie 8 bases apart. This sample's treatment or condition label indicates: in vitro stimulation with specific CMV peptide epitopes to enrich CMV-specific T cells. The sequencer was an Illumina HiSeq 1500. TCRdb itself trimmed the public reads at Q25 with fastp, ran MiXCR and retained productive beta chains. One record per CDR3 amino acid sequence lists the most common genes and DNA. A total of fewer than 900,000 distinct CDR3 sequences appear in this sample, 25% to 30% of them only once. 13% of the sample is taken by the ten largest.

The V gene is TRBV9 and the J gene is TRBJ2-2, with the D call perhaps TRBD1 or TRBD2, as 5 bases match in each case. The source material was cultured CD8+ T cells from PBMCs, sampled from culture after CMV antigen stimulation. This receptor was taken from a human donor in good health (CMV status not recorded). Some clones in this sample may be carry-over from other donors' samples. The CDR3 protein sequence reads: CASSVAGPTGELFF. The DNA sequence is as follows: TGTGCCAGCAGCGTAGCGGGACCGACCGGGGAGCTGTTTTTT.